The entry that follows covers one TCR beta chain sequence. Its antigen is unknown. The data originate from a study of shared clonotypes between healthy human individuals. The naive CD8 fraction comprised CD45RO-negative cells positively selected for CCR7 and excluded terminally differentiated effector memory CD45RA+ cells. CDR1 MGHDK and CDR2 SYGVNS come from the germline V gene. CDR3 length equals 14 residues. Trimming cost V 3 bases and J 8 bases, with 14 bases left between them. Study observations and caveats: Researchers sampled blood only, noting tissue repertoires likely differ.

Execution of the assay was at deep level. Sequencing used immunoSEQ multiplex PCR; TCRdb keeps in-frame clones, though not all of them. The sample carries approximately 590,000 clones, around 95% recorded once. The rearrangement joins TRBV25-1 to TRBJ2-4; D is ambiguous. This TCR was sampled from a woman aged 25 to 39 in good health. Sequenced material: naive CD8+ T cells sorted from blood. Written as DNA, the CDR3 is TGTGCCAGCAGTGAGTGGGCCAACTTGGACATTCAGTACTTC. Its protein product is CASSEWANLDIQYF.